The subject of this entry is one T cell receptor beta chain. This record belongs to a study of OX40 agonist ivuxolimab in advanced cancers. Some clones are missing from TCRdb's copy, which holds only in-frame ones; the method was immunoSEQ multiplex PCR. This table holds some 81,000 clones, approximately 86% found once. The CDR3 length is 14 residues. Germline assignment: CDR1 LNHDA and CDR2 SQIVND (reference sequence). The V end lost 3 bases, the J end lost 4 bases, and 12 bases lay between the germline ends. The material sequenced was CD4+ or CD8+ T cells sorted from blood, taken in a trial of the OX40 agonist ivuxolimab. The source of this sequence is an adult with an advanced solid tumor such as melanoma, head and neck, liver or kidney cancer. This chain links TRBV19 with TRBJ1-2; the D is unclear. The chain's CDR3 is CASSISDTGYGYTF. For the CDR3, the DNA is TGTGCCAGTAGTATTTCCGACACTGGCTATGGCTACACCTTC. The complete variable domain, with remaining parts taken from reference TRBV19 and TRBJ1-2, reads DGGITQSPKYLFRKEGQNVTLSCEQNLNHDAMYWYRQDPGQGLRLIYYSQIVNDFQKGDIAEGYSVSREKKESFPLTVTSAQKNPTAFYLCASSISDTGYGYTFGSGTRLTVV.